This record looks at one T cell receptor beta chain sequence and its context. The sample originates from a study of blood T cell repertoires in COVID-19. Looking at the study overall: COVID-19 samples, acute and convalescent, were from the United States, Italy and Spain. T cells, B-cell-depleted T cells, or PBMCs supplied cDNA or gDNA.

Per the original data handling: Reference gene primer amplification in the assay estimated nucleated cell counts. The method was immunoSEQ multiplex PCR; TCRdb's version includes in-frame clones alone and lacks a portion of them. D and trimming were read from the DNA, whereas the V and J calls and clone size are those reported in that table. The sample shows 180,000 or so clones, approximately 78% of them seen only once. Seattle patient enrollment occurred during active infection, with longitudinal follow-up thereafter. The source of this sequence is a woman over 75 with COVID-19, enrolled during active disease. The material sequenced was peripheral blood.

CDR3: CASSSTVVYGYTF. CDR3 nucleotides: TGTGCCAGCAGCTCGACAGTAGTTTATGGCTACACCTTC. The gene calls are TRBV5-5 and TRBJ1-2; perhaps TRBD1 as D (5 bases). V was clipped by 3 bases and J by 5 bases, with 11 bases between them. Per the germline V gene, CDR1 is SGHKS and CDR2 is YYEKEE (reference sequence). The CDR3 runs to 13 residues.